Listed below are T cell receptor beta chains from one sample, sequenced in a study of blood T cells in healthy people across ages. Via MiXCR, TCRdb re-called the 5' RACE reads, giving one row per CDR3 protein. The table lists hundreds of thousands of distinct CDR3 sequences, approximately 21% of them singletons. Material for sequencing was blood. These receptors were collected from a man between 70 and 80 years old in good health. The CDR3 runs from the conserved cysteine through the conserved F or W. The D gene is left open where the match is weak. The listing skips clone size in some rows; elsewhere it reads once, few, many or a size class.

j_call v_call cdr3_length d_call clone_size cdr3_aa cdr3_nt
TRBJ2-7 TRBV20-1 14 TRBD2 few CSASTSSGNYEQYF TGCAGTGCTAGCACCTCTAGCGGGAACTACGAGCAGTACTTC
TRBJ2-1 TRBV20-1 14 NA NA CSARDSDSYNEQFF TGCAGTGCTAGAGATTCGGACAGCTACAATGAGCAGTTCTTC
TRBJ2-7 TRBV4-1 19 TRBD2 many CASSQDSLGLAGGSYEQYF TGCGCCAGCAGCCAAGATTCCCTAGGACTAGCGGGGGGCTCCTACGAGCAGTACTTC
TRBJ1-2 TRBV20-1 13 NA NA CSVPTGGNYGYTF TGCAGTGTCCCTACGGGGGGCAACTATGGCTACACCTTC
TRBJ2-2 TRBV2 15 NA few CASKQQGSGTGELFF TGTGCCAGTAAACAGCAGGGGTCTGGCACCGGGGAGCTGTTTTTT
TRBJ1-3 TRBV11-2 14 NA few CASSLRTSGNTIYF TGTGCCAGCAGCTTAAGGACATCTGGAAACACCATATATTTT
TRBJ2-3 TRBV5-1 15 NA NA CASSLGQGPTDTQYF TGCGCCAGCAGCTTAGGTCAGGGGCCCACAGATACGCAGTATTTT
TRBJ2-7 TRBV7-9 15 TRBD2 once CASSPGGGTGGEQYF TGTGCCAGCAGCCCGGGAGGAGGGACTGGGGGCGAGCAGTACTTC
TRBJ1-1 TRBV28 17 NA few CASSPRVGSRPATEAFF TGTGCCAGCAGTCCCCGCGTAGGGAGCAGGCCGGCCACTGAAGCCTTCTTT
TRBJ2-7 TRBV20-1 13 TRBD2 NA CSAPLAASYEQYF TGCAGTGCTCCACTAGCGGCCTCCTACGAGCAGTACTTC
TRBJ2-3 TRBV7-3 14 NA few CASSSLDNTDTQYF TGTGCCAGCAGCTCCCTGGACAACACAGATACGCAGTATTTT
TRBJ2-7 TRBV12-5 13 TRBD1 few CASGYTGAYEQYF TGTGCTAGTGGGTATACAGGGGCCTACGAGCAGTACTTC
TRBJ2-7 TRBV20-1 14 TRBD2 NA CSAIPLAGGNEQYF TGCAGTGCTATCCCTTTAGCGGGAGGAAACGAGCAGTACTTC
TRBJ2-6 TRBV4-1 16 NA few CASSQTASAGANVLTF TGCGCCAGCAGCCAAACTGCTAGTGCTGGGGCCAACGTCCTGACTTTC
TRBJ2-5 TRBV7-7 15 NA few CASSLGGGPVETQYF TGTGCTAGCAGCTTAGGGGGAGGACCGGTAGAGACCCAGTACTTC
TRBJ2-1 TRBV9 15 NA NA CASSAGHPSYNEQFF TGTGCCAGCAGCGCCGGTCACCCCTCCTACAATGAGCAGTTCTTC
TRBJ2-1 TRBV7-2 15 TRBD2 few CTSSFRLAGTNEQFF TGTACCAGCAGCTTTCGACTAGCGGGAACCAATGAGCAGTTCTTC
TRBJ2-5 TRBV29-1 15 TRBD1 few CSAIIYRGQWETQYF TGCAGCGCTATCATATACAGGGGGCAATGGGAGACCCAGTACTTC
TRBJ2-5 TRBV20-1 13 NA NA CSARWSYGETQYF TGCAGTGCTAGATGGAGTTACGGCGAGACCCAGTACTTC
TRBJ2-7 TRBV20-1 11 NA few CSARGPGEQYF TGCAGTGCTAGAGGACCGGGGGAGCAGTACTTC
TRBJ2-3 TRBV30 12 NA NA CAWTASTDTQYF TGTGCCTGGACAGCGAGCACAGATACGCAGTATTTT
TRBJ1-5 TRBV6-5 14 TRBD1 few CASSYSTGTQPQHF TGTGCCAGCAGTTACTCGACAGGGACGCAGCCCCAGCATTTT
TRBJ2-7 TRBV10-1 14 NA many CASSESPGGIEQYF TGCGCCAGCAGTGAGTCGCCAGGGGGGATCGAGCAGTACTTC
TRBJ1-1 TRBV12-3/TRBV12-4 15 NA NA CASSPKGLKNTEAFF TGTGCCAGCAGTCCAAAGGGTCTCAAGAACACTGAAGCTTTCTTT
TRBJ2-7 TRBV6-2/TRBV6-3 16 NA NA CASSYGSSEKTYEQYF TGTGCCAGCAGTTACGGGTCTAGCGAGAAAACCTACGAGCAGTACTTC
TRBJ2-7 TRBV4-3 13 NA NA CASSQAAGFEQYF TGCGCCAGCAGCCAAGCGGCGGGGTTCGAGCAGTACTTC
TRBJ2-4 TRBV3-1 15 NA NA CASSPRLAAKNIQYF TGTGCCAGCAGCCCCCGACTTGCAGCCAAAAACATTCAGTACTTC
TRBJ2-3 TRBV19 13 NA NA CASSMGRGDTQYF TGTGCCAGTAGTATGGGTCGGGGAGATACGCAGTATTTT
TRBJ2-1 TRBV7-8 13 NA few CASSKGGKDEQFF TGTGCCAGCAGTAAGGGGGGTAAGGATGAGCAGTTCTTC
TRBJ2-5 TRBV25-1 14 TRBD2 NA CASSETSGLETQYF TGTGCCAGCAGTGAGACTAGCGGGTTAGAGACCCAGTACTTC
TRBJ2-3 TRBV2 13 NA NA CASKSRGQWEQFF TGTGCCAGCAAATCTAGGGGTCAATGGGAGCAGTTCTTT
TRBJ1-4 TRBV4-1 17 TRBD1 few CASSQAASGTGNEKLFF TGCGCCAGCAGCCAAGCGGCCTCCGGGACAGGAAATGAAAAACTGTTTTTT
TRBJ2-3 TRBV20-1 14 NA NA CSARAGKVTDTQYF TGCAGTGCTAGGGCGGGGAAGGTGACAGATACGCAGTATTTT
TRBJ1-4 TRBV18 16 NA few CASSQGSLPTNEKLFF TGTGCCAGCTCACAGGGCAGCCTCCCAACTAATGAAAAACTGTTTTTT
TRBJ1-1 TRBV6-2/TRBV6-3 13 NA NA CASSYSGKTEAFF TGTGCCAGCAGTTATTCCGGGAAAACTGAAGCTTTCTTT
TRBJ1-2 TRBV6-1 14 TRBD1 few CASSPRTGMDGYTF TGTGCCAGCAGCCCTAGGACAGGGATGGATGGCTACACCTTC
TRBJ2-1 TRBV5-1 15 TRBD1 many CASSFGQGAGNEQFF TGCGCCAGCAGTTTCGGACAGGGGGCAGGTAATGAGCAGTTCTTC